This TCR beta chain was observed in a study of cytomegalovirus exposure and HLA in healthy donors. Study information: Previous work identified 120 million or so unique TCR beta sequences from 150 million to 200 million T cells.

V lost 3 bases and J 1 base, leaving 9 bases between the germline ends. There are 14 residues in the CDR3. CDR1 is SQVTM and CDR2 is ANQGSEA in the germline V gene. In the PCR, 60 Vbeta and 13 Jbeta primers were used. Repertoires were generated with immunoSEQ multiplex PCR, while TCRdb's copy carries only in-frame clones and drops some. The repertoire has 70,000 to 95,000 clones, less than 75% of them found once; the top ten carry 5.5%. Source material: PBMCs. This chain links TRBV29-1 with TRBJ1-4, with D possibly TRBD1 on 5 matching bases. This sequence originates from a woman under 40 in good health and CMV-seropositive. The CDR3 sequence: CSVEGGGTNEKLFF. CDR3 in DNA: TGCAGCGTTGAGGGGGGGGGAACTAATGAAAAACTGTTTTTT.